The rows below give T cell receptor beta chains drawn from one sample of a study of blood T cells in healthy people across ages. One entry per CDR3 protein, called by TCRdb with MiXCR from the 5' RACE reads. Among 700,000 to 850,000 distinct CDR3 sequences listed, 53% were seen once. Sequenced sample: blood. The receptors derive from an older man in good health. CDR3s include the opening cysteine and the closing phenylalanine or tryptophan. The D gene is left open where the match is weak. Clone size appears in some rows only: once, few, many, or a class for an expanded clone.

>TRBV2|NA|NA|TRBJ1-2
TGTGCCAGCAGTGATGGTAGAGGCTACACCTTC
CASSDGRGYTF
>TRBV20-1|TRBD2|few|TRBJ2-3
TGCAGTGCCGGGTCCCCTCTAGCGGGAGTCCGAACAGATACGCAGTATTTT
CSAGSPLAGVRTDTQYF
>TRBV27|NA|NA|TRBJ2-5
TGTGCCAGCAAACAGTTATCCGCAACGGGGGCCATCAAAGAGACCCAGTACTTC
CASKQLSATGAIKETQYF
>TRBV20-1|TRBD2|NA|TRBJ2-5
TGCAGTGCTTCACAACGAAAAGGACTAGTTAATGAGCAGTACTTC
CSASQRKGLVNEQYF
>TRBV13|TRBD2|NA|TRBJ2-7
TGTGCCAGCGGGCCGCGGACTAGCGGCTACGAGCAGTACTTC
CASGPRTSGYEQYF
>TRBV12-3/TRBV12-4|NA|NA|TRBJ2-2
TGTGCCAGCAGTTTGATCCTGGGTGAGACCGGGGAGCTGTTTTTT
CASSLILGETGELFF
>TRBV25-1|NA|NA|TRBJ1-2
TGTGCCAGCAGCGATCGGAGCCCCTACTATGGCTACACCTTC
CASSDRSPYYGYTF
>TRBV24-1|NA|NA|TRBJ2-7
TGTGCCACCAGTGATTCCGGATCCACCCCGACGGGGAGACCCTACGAGCAGTACTTC
CATSDSGSTPTGRPYEQYF
>TRBV7-2|NA|once|TRBJ1-1
TGTGCCAGCAGCATGGACAGAATACTCACTGAAGCTTTCTTT
CASSMDRILTEAFF
>TRBV20-1|TRBD1|few|TRBJ1-6
TGCAGTGCGCAAGGCGGGACAGTGGATTCACCCCTCCACTTT
CSAQGGTVDSPLHF
>TRBV5-1|NA|few|TRBJ1-6
TGCGCCAGCAGCTCCGGGACACCTGATAATTCACCCCTCCACTTT
CASSSGTPDNSPLHF
>TRBV20-1|NA|NA|TRBJ1-4
TGCAGTGCTAGAGGGCCCGGGGCTAATGAAAAACTGTTTTTT
CSARGPGANEKLFF
>TRBV5-1|NA|NA|TRBJ2-7
TGCGCCAGCAGCTTGGCGATAACGGCCTACGAGCAGTACTTC
CASSLAITAYEQYF
>TRBV20-1|NA|NA|TRBJ1-4
TGCAGTGCCCCTGTACCCGATACAACTAATGAAAAACTGTTTTTT
CSAPVPDTTNEKLFF
>TRBV7-2|TRBD2|once|TRBJ2-7
TGTGCCAGCAGCTTAGAGCGAGGGAGACTAGCGGGAGGTGAGCAGTACTTC
CASSLERGRLAGGEQYF
>TRBV7-2|NA|few|TRBJ2-5
TGTGCCAGCAGTTTTAGCCCAGGGAAAGAGACCCAGTACTTC
CASSFSPGKETQYF